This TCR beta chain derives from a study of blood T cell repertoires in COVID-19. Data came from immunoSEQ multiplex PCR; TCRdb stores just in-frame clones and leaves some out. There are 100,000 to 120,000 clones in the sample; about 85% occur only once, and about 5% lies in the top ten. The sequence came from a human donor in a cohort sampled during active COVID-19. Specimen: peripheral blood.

The CDR3: CASSPGLAGGRIQETQYF. In nucleotides, the CDR3 is TGTGCCAGCTCACCAGGACTAGCGGGGGGCCGAATCCAAGAGACCCAGTACTTC. The chain uses TRBV18 and TRBJ2-5; TRBD2 matches at 14 bases. Trimming at V came to 2 bases and at J to 1 base, leaving 6 bases not matched to a gene. The CDR3 covers 18 residues. Germline V gene sequence: CDR1 KGHSH, CDR2 LQKENI. The variable domain in full, completed from reference TRBV18 and TRBJ2-5, reads NAGVMQNPRHLVRRRGQEARLRCSPMKGHSHVYWYRQLPEEGLKFMVYLQKENIIDESGMPKERFSAEFPKEGPSILRIQQVVRGDSAAYFCASSPGLAGGRIQETQYFGPGTRLLVL.